A single sample is the source of the 20 T cell receptor beta chains below, sequenced in a study of PD-1 blockade in classical Hodgkin lymphoma. Profiled with immunoSEQ multiplex PCR; TCRdb holds only in-frame clones, not every one. The data show some 96,000 clones, roughly 89% seen once. In every patient, relapse followed autologous stem cell transplantation, while exposure to brentuximab vedotin differed. Sample: peripheral blood mononuclear cells (PBMCs), taken at baseline. The receptor source for this set is a human donor with classical Hodgkin lymphoma.

V is TRBV28 and J is TRBJ2-7; D is unclear. With 1 base removed from V and 5 bases from J, the gap between germline ends came to 15 bases. The CDR3 runs 15 residues. CDR1 is MDHEN, CDR2 SYDVKM, per germline. CDR3 coding DNA: TGTGCCAGCAGTTTATCCCTCCCATCGTACCACGAGCAGTACTTC. The encoded protein is CASSLSLPSYHEQYF.

V usage is TRBV28 and J usage is TRBJ2-7; 9 nucleotides line up with TRBD1. Germline CDR1 and CDR2: MDHEN and SYDVKM. CDR3 size: 15 residues. The J segment lost 5 bases and the V segment lost 6 bases, leaving 11 bases of the junction unmatched. The CDR3 bases are TGTGCCAGCAGCCCGGCGGGGACAGGGCTCAACGAGCAGTACTTC. Protein product: CASSPAGTGLNEQYF. Based on the CDR3 plus reference TRBV28 and TRBJ2-7, the full variable domain is DVKVTQSSRYLVKRTGEKVFLECVQDMDHENMFWYRQDPGLGLRLIYFSYDVKMKEKGDIPEGYSVSREKKERFSLILESASTNQTSMYLCASSPAGTGLNEQYFGPGTRLTVT.

CDR3: CASSLEREGNEQFF. Here the CDR3 DNA reads TGCGCCAGCAGCTTGGAGCGGGAGGGCAATGAGCAGTTCTTC. The rearrangement joins TRBV5-1 to TRBJ2-1; 10 positions agree with TRBD2. Trimming at V came to 0 bases and at J to 6 bases, leaving 0 bases not matched to a gene. This CDR3 is 14 amino acids long. The germline V gene encodes CDR1 SGHRS and CDR2 YFSETQ. The variable domain in full, completed from reference TRBV5-1 and TRBJ2-1, reads KAGVTQTPRYLIKTRGQQVTLSCSPISGHRSVSWYQQTPGQGLQFLFEYFSETQRNKGNFPGRFSGRQFSNSRSEMNVSTLELGDSALYLCASSLEREGNEQFFGPGTRLTVL.

The rearrangement joins TRBV5-1 to TRBJ1-1, with 8 bases matching TRBD1. The CDR3 has 15 residues. Germline CDR1 SGHRS, CDR2 YFSETQ. V shed 0 bases and J 4 bases; nucleotides not matched to a gene: 5. The DNA of the CDR3 is TGCGCCAGCAGCTTGGGGACAACAGGGGGCACTGAAGCTTTCTTT. It encodes CASSLGTTGGTEAFF.

The chain joins TRBV27 to TRBJ2-3; D call uncertain. This CDR3 comprises 14 residues. V was pared by 3 bases and J by 2 bases, with 9 bases between. Germline V gives CDR1 MNHEY, CDR2 SMNVEV (reference sequence). The CDR3 loop is CASSFGRVTDTQYF. In DNA, the CDR3 is TGTGCCAGCAGTTTCGGGCGCGTCACAGATACGCAGTATTTT.

This clone qualifies as medium-sized (0.01 to 0.1%). V gene TRBV27 combines with J gene TRBJ2-7; D possibly corresponds to TRBD1 (6 bases). Trimming took 5 bases from V and 5 from J, leaving 16 bases between them. Germline values: CDR1 MNHEY, CDR2 SMNVEV (reference sequence). CDR3 size: 14 residues. The CDR3, as DNA: TGTGCCAGCAGTCCCGGACGGACAGCCCACGAGCAGTACTTC. Amino acid sequence: CASSPGRTAHEQYF.

Concerning this clone: This sample includes further DNA sequences coding for the same CDR3. This rearrangement joins TRBV6-5 to TRBJ2-2; TRBD2 agrees at 9 bases. V lost 0 bases, J lost 5 bases, and 1 base stayed unmatched. CDR3 length: 15 amino acids. CDR1 is MNHEY, CDR2 SVGAGI, per germline. CDR3 residues: CASSYSAGGTGELFF. CDR3 nucleotide sequence: TGTGCCAGCAGTTACTCTGCGGGAGGGACCGGGGAGCTGTTTTTT.

This clone is a singleton in its sample. The V gene is TRBV6-5, the J gene TRBJ2-7; maybe TRBD1 (5 bases). V was shortened by 6 bases and J by 2 bases, with 8 bases between the two germline ends. The CDR3 spans 12 residues. Germline V gene sequence: CDR1 MNHEY, CDR2 SVGAGI. In DNA, the CDR3 is TGTGCCAGCAGAAGGGGAACCTACGAGCAGTACTTC. Its protein product is CASRRGTYEQYF.

V and J are TRBV28 and TRBJ1-1; D remains unclear. CDR3 size: 12 residues. Looked up from germline, CDR1 is MDHEN and CDR2 is SYDVKM. The V and J ends lost 3 bases and 2 bases respectively, with 4 bases between them. DNA of the CDR3: TGTGCCAGCAGTTTTAAAAACACTGAAGCTTTCTTT. Translation: CASSFKNTEAFF.

The chain carries TRBV15 and TRBJ2-7; 7 positions match TRBD2. Germline assignment: CDR1 LNHNV and CDR2 YYDKDF (reference sequence). The CDR3 sequence is 17 residues long. V shed 5 bases, J shed 5 bases, and the junction held 18 bases outside the gene matches. CDR3 coding DNA: TGTGCCACCAGCCTCCCGGTGATTGGACTAGTTCAGGACGAGCAGTACTTC. It specifies CATSLPVIGLVQDEQYF.

The chain recombines TRBV6-1 with TRBJ1-2, with D unresolved. Germline V gives CDR1 MNHNS, CDR2 SASEGT. CDR3 length equals 12 residues. The V and J ends lost 6 bases and 6 bases respectively, with 11 bases between them. CDR3 region: CASRVKVDGYTF. The CDR3 nucleotides read TGTGCCAGCAGGGTCAAAGTAGATGGCTACACCTTC.

The chain links TRBV5-1 to TRBJ1-1; tentatively, D is TRBD1 (6 bases). The germline gives CDR1 SGHRS, CDR2 YFSETQ. Deletions cut 4 bases from V and 3 bases from J, with 13 bases between. CDR3 length: 14 amino acids. DNA of the CDR3: TGCGCCAGCAGCGGGGCGGACAGATACACTGAAGCTTTCTTT. Its translation is CASSGADRYTEAFF.

The CDR3, as DNA: TGTGCCAGCAGCCCCGCTTTCCGCGACCGGGACAGAGACCAAGAGACCCAGTACTTC. Its translation is CASSPAFRDRDRDQETQYF. This chain joins TRBV5-4 and TRBJ2-5; TRBD1 aligns across 7 bases. Trimming took 4 bases from V and 0 from J; bases not matched to a gene: 18. Germline values: CDR1 SGHNT, CDR2 YYREEE (reference sequence). CDR3 length: 19 amino acids.

The chain employs TRBV5-1 and TRBJ1-1; no definite D call. The CDR3 runs 13 residues. CDR1 SGHRS and CDR2 YFSETQ come from the germline V gene. V lost 4 bases, J lost 3 bases, and 10 bases lay in between. Here the CDR3 reads CASSTYSDTEAFF. In DNA form, the CDR3 reads TGCGCCAGCAGCACGTACTCGGACACTGAAGCTTTCTTT.

The rearrangement joins TRBV19 to TRBJ2-7; the D is unclear. Germline V gene sequence: CDR1 LNHDA, CDR2 SQIVND (reference sequence). CDR3 length equals 13 residues. V was clipped by 5 bases and J by 6 bases, with 14 bases between them. CDR3 sequence: CASSPAVEREQYF. For the CDR3, the DNA is TGTGCCAGTAGTCCCGCCGTCGAACGCGAGCAGTACTTC.

This clone has more than one count but fewer than ten. The chain couples TRBV18 to TRBJ1-3; no clear D. The germline V gene has CDR1 KGHSH and CDR2 LQKENI. This CDR3 is 14 amino acids long. V was clipped by 4 bases and J by 0 bases, with 7 bases between them. DNA for the CDR3: TGTGCCAGCTCACTTTACAACTCTGGAAACACCATATATTTT. It translates to CASSLYNSGNTIYF.

This clone occurred a few times. V and J are TRBV5-1 and TRBJ1-5; 8 bases agree with TRBD1. The ends lost 0 bases at V and 1 base at J; junction bases unmatched: 0. The germline gives CDR1 SGHRS, CDR2 YFSETQ. There are 15 residues in the CDR3. The CDR3 loop reads CASSLGTGSNQPQHF. DNA of the CDR3: TGCGCCAGCAGCTTGGGGACAGGGAGCAATCAGCCCCAGCATTTT.

This chain uses TRBV6-1 with TRBJ2-1; 14 bases align to TRBD2. V dropped 6 bases and J dropped 7; count of bases not matched to a gene: 5. Germline V gene sequence: CDR1 MNHNS, CDR2 SASEGT. The CDR3 is 15 amino acids. In DNA form, the CDR3 reads TGTGCCAGCAGAATTGGACTAGCGGGAGGAAATGAGCAGTTCTTC. Translating gives CASRIGLAGGNEQFF.

The chain recombines TRBV30 with TRBJ1-1; D might be TRBD1 (5 bases). The CDR3 totals 12 residues. The germline V gene has CDR1 GTSNPN and CDR2 SVGIG (reference sequence). Deletions cut 3 bases from V and 4 bases from J, with 9 bases between. This chain's CDR3 is CAWSQGGTEAFF. The CDR3 DNA is TGTGCCTGGAGCCAGGGTGGCACTGAAGCTTTCTTT. Supplemented by reference TRBV30 and TRBJ1-1, the full variable domain reads SQTIHQWPATLVQPVGSPLSLECTVEGTSNPNLYWYRQAAGRGLQLLFYSVGIGQISSEVPQNLSASRPQDRQFILSSKKLLLSDSGFYLCAWSQGGTEAFFGQGTRLTVV.

The chain recombines TRBV5-4 with TRBJ2-5; 7 bases line up with TRBD1. The V segment lost 2 bases and the J segment 3 bases; nucleotides outside the gene matches: 7. Germline V lookup: CDR1 SGHNT, CDR2 YYREEE (reference sequence). The CDR3 has 15 amino acids. The CDR3 reads CASSFNRGTKETQYF. In nucleotides, the CDR3 is TGTGCCAGCAGCTTTAACAGGGGAACCAAAGAGACCCAGTACTTC.